The 27 T cell receptor beta chains listed next were all sequenced from one sample in a study of blood T cell repertoires in COVID-19. Only in-frame clones appear in the TCRdb table, and some are missing; sequencing was by immunoSEQ multiplex PCR. The table lists roughly 180,000 clones, 85% to 90% of them singletons. The sequenced sample was PBMCs or T cells enriched from blood (not recorded which). The source of these receptors is a man aged 40-49 years who had recovered from COVID-19.

This clone was observed once. The J gene is TRBJ2-3, the V gene TRBV27; D ambiguous. CDR3 length equals 14 residues. Trimming cost V 5 bases and J 1 base, with 10 bases left between them. Germline V lookup: CDR1 MNHEY, CDR2 SMNVEV (reference sequence). CDR3 amino acids: CASSPWARTDTQYF. The CDR3 coding sequence is TGTGCCAGCAGTCCCTGGGCCCGCACAGATACGCAGTATTTT.

The chain has TRBV5-4 and TRBJ1-1; TRBD1 might be the D (6 bases). The length of the CDR3 is 14 residues. CDR1 and CDR2 (germline): SGHNT, YYREEE (reference sequence). V lost 2 bases and J 4 bases, leaving 12 bases between the germline ends. Here the CDR3 DNA reads TGTGCCAGCAGCTTAGGGGGTGAGAGCACTGAAGCTTTCTTT. Translation: CASSLGGESTEAFF.

The chain has TRBV19 and TRBJ1-1; D perhaps matches TRBD1 (6 bases). Germline V gene data show CDR1 as LNHDA and CDR2 as SQIVND (reference sequence). This CDR3 has 13 residues. V gave up 5 bases and J gave up 1 base, with 8 bases separating them. For the CDR3, the DNA is TGTGCCAGTAGTTCGACAGGGAACACTGAAGCTTTCTTT. Translating it yields CASSSTGNTEAFF.

The chain recombines TRBV5-8 with TRBJ2-1, with D possibly TRBD1 on 6 matching bases. CDR3 length: 17 residues. Germline loops: CDR1 SGHTS, CDR2 YDEGEE. The V and J ends lost 6 bases and 4 bases respectively, with 23 bases between them. CDR3 loop: CASTRGQRSSGYNEQFF. DNA of the CDR3: TGTGCCAGCACCCGCGGACAGAGATCTTCAGGGTACAATGAGCAGTTCTTC.

The rearrangement joins TRBV6-6 to TRBJ1-2; 8 nucleotides match TRBD1. The J segment lost 4 bases and the V segment lost 6 bases, leaving 7 bases of the junction unmatched. Germline assignment: CDR1 MNHNY and CDR2 SVGAGI (reference sequence). CDR3 size: 14 residues. The CDR3 coding sequence is TGTGCCAGCAGCCCCGCCGACAGGGGCTATGGCTACACCTTC. Translation gives CASSPADRGYGYTF.

This clone was seen a handful of times. The rearrangement uses TRBV9 and TRBJ1-5; 10 nucleotides agree with TRBD1. V was pared by 3 bases and J by 1 base, with 1 base of the junction left unmatched. The V gene's germline CDR1 is SGDLS and CDR2 YYNGEE. The CDR3 loop spans 15 amino acids. The CDR3 reads CASSEGQGSNQPQHF. CDR3 nucleotide sequence: TGTGCCAGCAGCGAGGGACAGGGGAGCAATCAGCCCCAGCATTTT.

This chain uses TRBV29-1 with TRBJ1-5; TRBD1 aligns across 8 bases. The germline gives CDR1 SQVTM, CDR2 ANQGSEA. This CDR3 region has 13 residues. Unmatched junction bases numbered 4, after V lost 5 bases and J lost 4 bases. CDR3 in amino acids: CSVQGAVNQPQHF. The CDR3 DNA sequence: TGCAGCGTTCAGGGGGCGGTTAATCAGCCCCAGCATTTT.

The chain carries TRBV7-9 and TRBJ2-4; a possible D gene is TRBD1 (5 bases). V dropped 5 bases and J dropped 8 bases, with 19 bases sitting between them. The CDR3 runs to 15 residues. Germline values: CDR1 SEHNR, CDR2 FQNEAQ (reference sequence). CDR3 in DNA: TGTGCCAGCAGCGAACAACCCAAACCAGGGCACATTCAGTACTTC. Translation gives CASSEQPKPGHIQYF.

V and J are TRBV12-3 or TRBV12-4 and TRBJ1-3; a weak D match, TRBD1 (5 bases). This CDR3 region has 12 residues. The V gene lost 8 bases and the J gene lost 4 bases, with 9 bases spanning the gap. DNA for the CDR3: TGTGCCAGCGCAGGGAACGGAAACACCATATATTTT. It yields the protein CASAGNGNTIYF.

The chain couples TRBV5-1 to TRBJ2-7, with 8 bases identical to TRBD2. With V trimmed by 0 bases and J by 4 bases, 6 bases remained unmatched. The CDR3 is made up of 15 amino acids. Germline assignment: CDR1 SGHRS and CDR2 YFSETQ. This CDR3 reads CASSLGREGLYEQYF. In DNA form, the CDR3 reads TGCGCCAGCAGCTTGGGTCGGGAGGGCCTGTACGAGCAGTACTTC.

The chain links TRBV5-1 to TRBJ2-5, with D maybe TRBD1 (5 bases). This CDR3 region has 13 residues. Trimming left V 2 bases short and J 2 bases short, with 7 bases between. Germline CDR1 is SGHRS and CDR2 is YFSETQ. The CDR3 DNA is TGCGCCAGCAGCTTAAAGGGGCAAGAGACCCAGTACTTC. Protein sequence: CASSLKGQETQYF.

The chain links TRBV19 to TRBJ1-3, with a possible D match to TRBD1 (5 bases). CDR1 and CDR2 (germline): LNHDA, SQIVND (reference sequence). V gave up 11 bases and J gave up 0 bases, with 8 bases separating them. This CDR3 is built from 12 residues. CDR3 amino acids: CASGGSGNTIYF. In nucleotides, the CDR3 is TGTGCCTCGGGGGGCTCTGGAAACACCATATATTTT.

This sequence joins TRBV11-2 and TRBJ2-5, with D unresolved. V lost 5 bases, J lost 4 bases, and 11 bases lay in between. This CDR3 comprises 13 residues. The germline CDR1 and CDR2 sequences are SGHAT and FQNNGV. CDR3 protein: CASSPNSVETQYF. CDR3 in DNA: TGTGCCAGCAGCCCCAACTCCGTAGAGACCCAGTACTTC.

V and J are TRBV11-3 and TRBJ1-1; 10 bases match TRBD1. V dropped 3 bases and J dropped 4; count of bases not matched to a gene: 14. The germline CDR1 and CDR2 sequences are SGHNT and YENEEA. This CDR3 has 18 amino acids. CDR3 bases: TGTGCCAGCAGCTTCCCGGGACAGGGGCGGGGAGTGGGCACTGAAGCTTTCTTT. Translation gives CASSFPGQGRGVGTEAFF.

The CDR3 reads CASSIRVQANSPLHF. As DNA, the CDR3 is TGTGCCAGCAGCATAAGAGTTCAGGCTAATTCACCCCTCCACTTT. This chain uses TRBV4-2 with TRBJ1-6; no firm D call. CDR1 LGHNA and CDR2 YNFKEQ come from the germline V gene. CDR3 length equals 15 residues. Between the trimmed V and J ends, which lost 5 bases and 6 bases, there was a span of 14 bases.

The rearrangement uses TRBV5-1 and TRBJ1-6; the D is unclear. Trimming cost V 4 bases and J 8 bases, with 10 bases left between them. Germline CDR1 SGHRS, CDR2 YFSETQ. The length of the CDR3 is 13 residues. CDR3 bases: TGCGCCAGCAGCCCGGACTTGCATTCACCCCTCCACTTT. This codes for CASSPDLHSPLHF.

The chain employs TRBV2 and TRBJ2-5; D gene uncertain. Germline lookup yields CDR1 SNHLY and CDR2 FYNNEI. This CDR3 region has 14 residues. V was trimmed by 3 bases and J by 4 bases, leaving 12 bases between them. The CDR3 coding sequence is TGTGCCAGCAGTGAGGAGATCCCAATAGAGACCCAGTACTTC. Its protein is CASSEEIPIETQYF.

This chain connects TRBV9 to TRBJ1-3, with unresolved D. V dropped 1 base and J dropped 0 bases, with 5 bases sitting between them. The germline CDR1 and CDR2 sequences are SGDLS and YYNGEE. The CDR3 contains 14 residues. The CDR3 region has the DNA TGTGCCAGCAGCGTAACAGACTCTGGAAACACCATATATTTT. It specifies CASSVTDSGNTIYF.

This rearrangement joins TRBV7-9 to TRBJ1-4; D is possibly TRBD1 (5 bases). The CDR3 extends over 15 amino acids. Trimming removed 3 bases from V and 7 bases from J, with 15 bases in between. CDR1 is SEHNR, CDR2 FQNEAQ, per germline (reference sequence). The DNA of the CDR3 is TGTGCCAGCAGCTTGGGACTTGACCCGGGTGAAAAACTGTTTTTT. This translates into CASSLGLDPGEKLFF.

The chain recombines TRBV3-1 (or the pseudogene TRBV3-2) with TRBJ1-1, with 10 bases that match TRBD1. CDR3 size: 16 residues. The trim removed 2 bases at V and 5 bases at J, leaving 8 bases unmatched. Germline V gene sequence: CDR1 LGHDT, CDR2 YNNKEL (reference sequence). The CDR3 loop reads CASSQLPDRGRTEAFF. As DNA, the CDR3 is TGTGCCAGCAGCCAACTTCCGGACAGGGGGAGGACTGAAGCTTTCTTT.

This chain connects TRBV19 to TRBJ1-2, with a possible D match to TRBD1 (5 bases). This CDR3 contains 14 residues. The V gene's germline CDR1 is LNHDA and CDR2 SQIVND (reference sequence). V lost 5 bases to trimming and J lost 4 bases, with 14 bases between them. As DNA, the CDR3 is TGTGCCAGTAGTCCCTGGGGGGGAGTCTATGGCTACACCTTC. It translates to CASSPWGGVYGYTF.

The chain joins TRBV5-1 to TRBJ1-1, with D possibly TRBD1 on 5 matching bases. The CDR3 consists of 15 residues. Trimming pared 0 bases from V and 6 bases from J, leaving 15 bases between. The germline CDR1 and CDR2 sequences are SGHRS and YFSETQ. In nucleotides, the CDR3 is TGCGCCAGCAGCTTGGATGGGGCAGGAATGGCTGAAGCTTTCTTT. Encoded protein: CASSLDGAGMAEAFF. The variable domain in full, completed from reference TRBV5-1 and TRBJ1-1, reads KAGVTQTPRYLIKTRGQQVTLSCSPISGHRSVSWYQQTPGQGLQFLFEYFSETQRNKGNFPGRFSGRQFSNSRSEMNVSTLELGDSALYLCASSLDGAGMAEAFFGQGTRLTVV.

The chain links TRBV24-1 to TRBJ2-1, with a tentative D call TRBD1 (5 bases). Trimming stripped 1 base from V and 12 bases from J, with 9 bases between. This CDR3 has 12 residues. Germline lookup yields CDR1 KGHDR and CDR2 SFDVKD. Here the CDR3 DNA reads TGTGCCACCAGTGATTTAGGGGTCCTGCAGTTCTTC. Translating it yields CATSDLGVLQFF.

This clone was seen just once. The V and J genes are TRBV5-1 and TRBJ1-6, with D hard to call. V dropped 2 bases and J dropped 6 bases, with 9 bases sitting between them. Germline CDR1 and CDR2: SGHRS and YFSETQ. This CDR3 is 14 amino acids long. The DNA of the CDR3 is TGCGCCAGCAGCTTCGACATGAGTAATTCACCCCTCCACTTT. Amino acid sequence: CASSFDMSNSPLHF.

The chain has TRBV6-1 and TRBJ2-4; D gene ambiguous. Trimming removed 1 base from V and 4 bases from J, with 8 bases in between. The CDR3 is 14 amino acids. Germline CDR1 MNHNS, CDR2 SASEGT. The CDR3 protein is CASSEGHQKNIQYF. CDR3 sequence (DNA): TGTGCCAGCAGTGAAGGACATCAAAAAAACATTCAGTACTTC.

The rearrangement joins TRBV27 to TRBJ1-2; D call uncertain. Germline V gives CDR1 MNHEY, CDR2 SMNVEV (reference sequence). The V gene lost 2 bases and the J gene lost 1 base, with 5 bases spanning the gap. The CDR3 is 13 residues long. CDR3 sequence reads: CASSLDINYGYTF. The DNA for the CDR3 is TGTGCCAGCAGTTTAGACATTAACTATGGCTACACCTTC.

The V and J genes are TRBV12-5 and TRBJ1-5, with TRBD1 matching over 9 bases. Germline values: CDR1 LGHNT, CDR2 FRNRAP. This CDR3 has 15 amino acids. V shed 0 bases and J 7 bases; nucleotides not matched to a gene: 4. This CDR3 is CASGLVQTGGQPQHF. In DNA form, the CDR3 reads TGTGCTAGTGGTTTGGTACAGACAGGGGGACAGCCCCAGCATTTT.